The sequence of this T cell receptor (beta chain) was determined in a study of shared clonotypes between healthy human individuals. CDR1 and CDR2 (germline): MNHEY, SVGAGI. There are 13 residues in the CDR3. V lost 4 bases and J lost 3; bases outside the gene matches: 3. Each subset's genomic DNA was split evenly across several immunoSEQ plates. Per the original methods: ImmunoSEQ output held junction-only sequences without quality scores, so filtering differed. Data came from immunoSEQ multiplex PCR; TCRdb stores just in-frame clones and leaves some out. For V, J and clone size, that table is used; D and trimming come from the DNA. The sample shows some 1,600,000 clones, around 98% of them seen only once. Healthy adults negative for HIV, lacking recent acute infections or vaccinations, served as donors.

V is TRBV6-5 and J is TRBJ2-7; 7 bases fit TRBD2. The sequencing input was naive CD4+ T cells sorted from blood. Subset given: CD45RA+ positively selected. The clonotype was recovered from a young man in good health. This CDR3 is CASSLAGGYEQYF. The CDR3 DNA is TGTGCCAGCAGTTTAGCGGGTGGCTACGAGCAGTACTTC.